One and the same sample provided the 18 T cell receptor beta chains below, sequenced in a study of T-cell reconstitution after alpha-beta-depleted transplantation in children. Preparation of the TCRbeta library used unique molecular identifiers. MiXCR, run by TCRdb on the PCR reads, gives a single entry per CDR3 protein. The sample comprises approximately 500,000 distinct CDR3 sequences, more than 9% of which are singletons, and around 2.2% rests with the top ten. Sequenced material: PBMCs, taken before TCRalphabeta/CD19-depleted stem cell transplant. These receptors were collected from a child aged 2 to 15 with inherited bone marrow failure, due to receive a stem cell transplant.

This clonotype was found many times. The V gene is TRBV2, the J gene TRBJ2-1, with 7 positions matching TRBD2. The V gene's germline CDR1 is SNHLY and CDR2 FYNNEI. J gave up 7 bases and V 9 bases, and 12 bases lay outside the gene matches. The CDR3 has 14 residues. The CDR3 DNA reads as TGTGCCAGTAGGGGCGGGGGTCCTGGGAATGAGCAGTTCTTC. This sequence encodes CASRGGGPGNEQFF.

This clonotype was recorded at least ten times. This chain links TRBV10-2 with TRBJ1-5; D is unclear. The CDR3 spans 13 residues. V dropped 0 bases and J dropped 6 bases, with 6 bases sitting between them. Germline CDR1 WSHSY, CDR2 SAAADI. CDR3 in amino acids: CASSESWGQPQHF. CDR3 nucleotide sequence: TGCGCCAGCAGTGAGTCTTGGGGTCAGCCCCAGCATTTT.

This clonotype was detected only a few times. The chain links TRBV20-1 to TRBJ2-3; tentative D call: TRBD2 (6 bases). The CDR3 loop spans 16 amino acids. Germline CDR1 reads DFQATT; CDR2 reads SNEGSKA (reference sequence). V dropped 3 bases and J dropped 2 bases, with 18 bases sitting between them. CDR3 sequence reads: CSASRTGEIYTDTQYF. The DNA of the CDR3 is TGCAGTGCTAGTCGTACGGGGGAAATCTACACAGATACGCAGTATTTT.

Note on this clonotype: A read error may be the cause here, since a much bigger clone is one base away. The chain uses TRBV3-1 and TRBJ2-7, with 8 bases matching TRBD1. J gave up 2 bases and V 11 bases, and 11 bases lay outside the gene matches. This CDR3 contains 14 residues. CDR1 is LGHDT, CDR2 YNNKEL, per germline (reference sequence). CDR3 residues: CACTRTGRTYEQYF. DNA for the CDR3: TGTGCCTGCACCAGGACAGGGAGAACCTACGAGCAGTACTTC.

This clonotype was picked up a small number of times. The CDR3 sequence is CASSTGLALFTEAFF. The CDR3 coding sequence is TGTGCCAGTAGTACCGGACTCGCACTGTTCACTGAAGCTTTCTTT. The chain uses TRBV19 and TRBJ1-1; unclear D gene. CDR1 and CDR2 (germline): LNHDA, SQIVND (reference sequence). Trimming took 4 bases from V and 4 from J, leaving 16 bases between them. The CDR3 length is 15 residues.

This clonotype was observed at least ten times. V is TRBV12-3 or TRBV12-4 and J is TRBJ1-1; a possible D gene is TRBD1 (5 bases). The CDR3 totals 14 residues. Trimming left V 4 bases short and J 1 base short, with 10 bases between. This CDR3 is CASSYMGGNTEAFF. DNA for the CDR3: TGTGCCAGCAGTTATATGGGGGGGAACACTGAAGCTTTCTTT.

At least ten counts were recorded for this clonotype. The rearrangement joins TRBV30 to TRBJ2-1; the match to TRBD2 covers 9 bases. CDR3 size: 17 residues. CDR1 GTSNPN and CDR2 SVGIG come from the germline V gene (reference sequence). Trimming cost V 4 bases and J 0 bases; bases outside gene matches: 10. The CDR3 protein is CAWIGVAGASSYNEQFF. The DNA for the CDR3 is TGTGCCTGGATTGGGGTAGCGGGAGCTTCCTCCTACAATGAGCAGTTCTTC.

This clonotype was seen many times. The chain employs TRBV5-1 and TRBJ1-2; TRBD1 matches 8 bases. Germline V gives CDR1 SGHRS, CDR2 YFSETQ. The CDR3 covers 16 residues. V trimming: 3 bases; J trimming: 8 bases; junction bases outside the gene matches: 15. DNA for the CDR3: TGCGCCAGCAGCTCTCCCCCGACGGGGGGACAGGAAGGCTACACCTTC. Amino acids: CASSSPPTGGQEGYTF.

This clonotype was found many times. V gene TRBV29-1 combines with J gene TRBJ2-2, with a possible D match to TRBD1 (6 bases). The V end was cut by 7 bases, the J end by 1 base, with 13 bases between. The CDR3 spans 14 residues. CDR1 SQVTM and CDR2 ANQGSEA come from the germline V gene. CDR3 loop: CSARGQRNTGELFF. CDR3 nucleotide sequence: TGCAGCGCTAGAGGACAGCGGAACACCGGGGAGCTGTTTTTT.

This clonotype has at least ten counts. The chain combines TRBV12-3 or TRBV12-4 with TRBJ2-7, with TRBD1 matching 9 bases. Germline trimming cut 5 bases from V and 3 bases from J; bases unmatched to any gene: 14. The length of the CDR3 is 17 residues. CDR3 bases: TGTGCCAGCAGTATCCGGGACAGGGAGACCACCAACTACGAGCAGTACTTC. Its protein product is CASSIRDRETTNYEQYF.

This clonotype was counted many times. V gene TRBV20-1 combines with J gene TRBJ1-3, with D hard to call. The CDR3 contains 12 residues. V was trimmed by 5 bases and J by 4 bases, leaving 9 bases between them. The germline gives CDR1 DFQATT, CDR2 SNEGSKA (reference sequence). For the CDR3, the DNA is TGCAGTGCTGCCCGAGAGGGAAACACCATATATTTT. The encoded protein is CSAAREGNTIYF.

The chain is built from TRBV7-2 and TRBJ2-2; D gene unclear. Germline-derived CDR1 and CDR2 are SGHTA and FQGNSA. CDR3 length equals 14 residues. V shed 8 bases and J shed 5 bases, with 15 bases lying between them. The CDR3 sequence: CASSRQAVTGELFF. In DNA form, the CDR3 reads TGTGCCAGCTCAAGACAAGCTGTGACCGGGGAGCTGTTTTTT.

The table lists this clonotype with many counts. This sequence joins TRBV20-1 and TRBJ2-2, with D maybe TRBD1 (5 bases). Trimming removed 0 bases from V and 6 bases from J, with 11 bases in between. The germline V gene encodes CDR1 DFQATT and CDR2 SNEGSKA (reference sequence). The CDR3 covers 14 residues. CDR3 amino acids: CSARDGRAPGELFF. CDR3 nucleotide sequence: TGCAGTGCTAGAGATGGCAGGGCGCCCGGGGAGCTGTTTTTT.

This clonotype was seen ten or more times. One end of the junction varies from germline; a read error may be responsible. The chain uses TRBV12-3 or TRBV12-4 and TRBJ2-7; 7 bases fit TRBD1. The CDR3 covers 14 residues. This CDR3 reads CASSLGDRAYEQYF. In nucleotides, the CDR3 is TGTGCCAGCAGCTTAGGGGACAGAGCCTACGAGCAGTACTTC.

To note about this clonotype: One end of the junction varies from germline; a read error may be responsible. The V call is TRBV12-3 or TRBV12-4, the J call TRBJ2-1, with D tentatively TRBD2 (6 bases). The CDR3 length is 15 residues. In DNA, the CDR3 is TGTACCATCAGGCCACTAGCAAGCTCCTACAATGACCAGTTCTTC. Translation gives CTIRPLASSYNDQFF.

The sample holds a few counts of this clonotype. The chain has TRBV27 and TRBJ2-3; no clear D gene. Germline V gene sequence: CDR1 MNHEY, CDR2 SMNVEV (reference sequence). V was trimmed by 3 bases and J by 2 bases, leaving 15 bases between them. This CDR3 region has 16 residues. Here the CDR3 reads CASSFRWSVSTDTQYF. The CDR3 bases are TGTGCCAGCAGTTTCCGGTGGTCAGTTTCCACAGATACGCAGTATTTT.

This clonotype was seen ten or more times. The chain couples TRBV6-2 or TRBV6-3 to TRBJ1-5, with D perhaps matching TRBD1 (5 bases). Per germline, CDR1 MNHEY and CDR2 SVGEGT. Trimming removed 5 bases from V and 0 bases from J, with 14 bases in between. The CDR3 totals 16 residues. For the CDR3, the DNA is TGTGCCAGCAGTGGACGGGACGGACTTAGCAATCAGCCCCAGCATTTT. Encoded protein: CASSGRDGLSNQPQHF.

This clonotype was detected ten times or more. The V call is TRBV12-3 or TRBV12-4, the J call TRBJ2-3; possibly TRBD2 for D (6 bases). The CDR3 extends over 14 amino acids. With 7 bases removed from V and 4 bases from J, the gap between germline ends came to 15 bases. The CDR3 loop reads CASTLGLPADTQYF. DNA of the CDR3: TGTGCCAGCACCCTCGGACTACCCGCAGATACGCAGTATTTT.